Detailed here is one T cell receptor (beta chain). Antigen specificity is unknown. The entry originates in a study of immune cell composition in non-small cell lung cancer. Study-level background: Most cases were lung adenocarcinoma or squamous cell carcinoma.

Study findings and constraints: Adenocarcinomas with higher top tumour-associated clone frequency had more reactive TILs.

The normal lung sample lay at least 3 cm, and maximally far, from the tumour. Frozen unsorted single-cell suspensions supplied the genomic DNA. Germline lookup yields CDR1 SNHLY and CDR2 FYNNEI. V lost 8 bases to trimming and J lost 4 bases; unmatched junction nucleotides: 13. This CDR3 has 16 residues. TCRdb's copy holds only in-frame clones and misses some; the assay was immunoSEQ multiplex PCR. This table has roughly 2,000 clones, 55% to 85% appearing once. The sample was non-adjacent lung tissue. V is TRBV2 and J is TRBJ2-3; 9 nucleotides agree with TRBD2. The clonotype was recovered from a human donor with non-small cell lung cancer. In nucleotides, the CDR3 is TGTGCCAGCGAGAGAGAGTATAGCGGGAGTTCAGATACGCAGTATTTT. Translation: CASEREYSGSSDTQYF.